The clone carrying this TCR beta chain was seen repeatedly, ten times or more. Its antigen is unknown. This sample was taken from a study of T cell repertoires in cytomegalovirus infection. MiXCR, run by TCRdb on the reads, gives a single entry per CDR3 protein. The sample holds roughly 500,000 distinct CDR3 sequences, approximately 10% seen once. Study results and caveats: CMV-specific HLA-C-restricted TCR beta clonotypes dominated the ex vivo response.

Germline-derived CDR1 and CDR2 are MNHNS and SASEGT. The CDR3 is 15 residues long. Trimming took off 1 base at V and 3 bases at J, with 10 bases between the two ends. Sequenced: PBMCs. The chain couples TRBV6-1 to TRBJ1-5, with D perhaps matching TRBD1 (5 bases). The clonotype was recovered from a human donor in good health (CMV status not recorded). Some clones in this sample may be carry-over from other donors' samples. The CDR3 reads CASSEGGRVNQPQHF. The CDR3 DNA reads TGTGCCAGCAGTGAAGGGGGCAGGGTCAATCAGCCCCAGCATTTT.